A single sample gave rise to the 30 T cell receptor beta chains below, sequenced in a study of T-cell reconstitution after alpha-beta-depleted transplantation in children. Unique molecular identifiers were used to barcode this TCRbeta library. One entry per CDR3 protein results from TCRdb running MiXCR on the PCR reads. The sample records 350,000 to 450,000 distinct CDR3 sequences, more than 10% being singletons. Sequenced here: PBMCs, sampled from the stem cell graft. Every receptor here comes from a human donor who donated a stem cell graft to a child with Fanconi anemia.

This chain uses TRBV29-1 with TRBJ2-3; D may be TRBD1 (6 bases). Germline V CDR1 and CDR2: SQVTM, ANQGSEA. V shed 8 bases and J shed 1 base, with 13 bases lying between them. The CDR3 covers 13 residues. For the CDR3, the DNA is TGCAGCTCGTCGGGACAAGGCACAGATACGCAGTATTTT. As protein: CSSSGQGTDTQYF.

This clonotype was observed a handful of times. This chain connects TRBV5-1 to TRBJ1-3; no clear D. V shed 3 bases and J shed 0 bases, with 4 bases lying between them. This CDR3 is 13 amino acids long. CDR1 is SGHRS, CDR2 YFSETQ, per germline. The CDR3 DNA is TGCGCCAGCAGCTGGGGCTCTGGAAACACCATATATTTT. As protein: CASSWGSGNTIYF.

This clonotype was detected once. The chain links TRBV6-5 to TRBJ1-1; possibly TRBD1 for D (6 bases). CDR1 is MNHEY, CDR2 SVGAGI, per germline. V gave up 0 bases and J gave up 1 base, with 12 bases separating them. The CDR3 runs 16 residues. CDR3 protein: CASSYSYGGANTEAFF. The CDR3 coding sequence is TGTGCCAGCAGTTACTCGTACGGGGGCGCGAACACTGAAGCTTTCTTT.

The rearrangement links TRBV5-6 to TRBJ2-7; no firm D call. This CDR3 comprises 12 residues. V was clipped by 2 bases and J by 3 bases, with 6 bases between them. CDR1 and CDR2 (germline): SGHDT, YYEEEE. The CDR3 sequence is CASSLRFYEQYF. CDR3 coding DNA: TGTGCCAGCAGCTTAAGGTTCTACGAGCAGTACTTC.

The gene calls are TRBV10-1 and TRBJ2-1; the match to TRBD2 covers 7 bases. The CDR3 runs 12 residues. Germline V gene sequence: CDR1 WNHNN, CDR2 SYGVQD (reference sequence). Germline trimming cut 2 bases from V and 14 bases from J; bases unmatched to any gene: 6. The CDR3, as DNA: TGCGCCAGCAGTGAGCCCGGGACTAAAAAGTTCTTC. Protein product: CASSEPGTKKFF.

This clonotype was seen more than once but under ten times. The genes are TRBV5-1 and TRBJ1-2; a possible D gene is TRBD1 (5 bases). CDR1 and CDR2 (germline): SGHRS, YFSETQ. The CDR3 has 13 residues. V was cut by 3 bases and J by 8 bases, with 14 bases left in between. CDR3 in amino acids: CASSSGTLSGYTF. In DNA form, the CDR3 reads TGCGCCAGCAGCTCCGGGACTCTCTCAGGCTACACCTTC.

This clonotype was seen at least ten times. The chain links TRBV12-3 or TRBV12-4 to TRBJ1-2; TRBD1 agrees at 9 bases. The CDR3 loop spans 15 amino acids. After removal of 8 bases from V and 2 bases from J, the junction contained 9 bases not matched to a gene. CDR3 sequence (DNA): TGTGCCAGCTCCCAGAGGACAGGGGTAAACTATGGCTACACCTTC. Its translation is CASSQRTGVNYGYTF.

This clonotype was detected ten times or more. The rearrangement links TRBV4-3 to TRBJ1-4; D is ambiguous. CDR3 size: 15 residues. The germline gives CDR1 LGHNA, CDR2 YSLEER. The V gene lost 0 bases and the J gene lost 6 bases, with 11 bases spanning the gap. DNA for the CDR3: TGCGCCAGCAGCCAAGATAACGGGAGGGATGAAAAACTGTTTTTT. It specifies CASSQDNGRDEKLFF.

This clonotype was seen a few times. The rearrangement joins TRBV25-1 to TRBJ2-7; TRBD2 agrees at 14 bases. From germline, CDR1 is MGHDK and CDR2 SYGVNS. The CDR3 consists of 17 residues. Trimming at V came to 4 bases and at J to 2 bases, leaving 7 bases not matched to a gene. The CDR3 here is CASSVPGLAGAAYEQYF. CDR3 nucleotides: TGTGCCAGCAGTGTCCCGGGACTAGCGGGGGCCGCCTACGAGCAGTACTTC.

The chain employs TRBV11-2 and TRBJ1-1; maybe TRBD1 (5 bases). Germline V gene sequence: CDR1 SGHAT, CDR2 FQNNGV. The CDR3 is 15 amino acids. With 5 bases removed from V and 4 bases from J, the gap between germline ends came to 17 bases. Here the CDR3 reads CASSPPARVVTEAFF. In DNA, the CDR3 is TGTGCCAGCAGCCCTCCGGCCAGGGTGGTCACTGAAGCTTTCTTT.

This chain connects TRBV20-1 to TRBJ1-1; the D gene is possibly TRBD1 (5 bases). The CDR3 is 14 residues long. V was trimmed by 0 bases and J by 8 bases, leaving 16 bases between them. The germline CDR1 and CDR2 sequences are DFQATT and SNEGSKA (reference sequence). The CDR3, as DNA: TGCAGTGCTAGAGACTCCGGGGACCGGGGCGAAGCTTTCTTT. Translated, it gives CSARDSGDRGEAFF.

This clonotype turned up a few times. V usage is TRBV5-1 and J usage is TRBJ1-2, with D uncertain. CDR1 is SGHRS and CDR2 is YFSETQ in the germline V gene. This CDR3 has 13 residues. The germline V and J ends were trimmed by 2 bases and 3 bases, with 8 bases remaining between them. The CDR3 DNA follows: TGCGCCAGCAGCTTTGACACTGACTATGGCTACACCTTC. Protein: CASSFDTDYGYTF.

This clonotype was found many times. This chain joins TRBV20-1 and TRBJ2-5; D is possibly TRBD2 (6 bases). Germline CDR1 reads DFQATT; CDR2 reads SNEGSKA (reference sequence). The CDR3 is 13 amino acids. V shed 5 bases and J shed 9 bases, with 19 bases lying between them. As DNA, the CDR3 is TGCAGTGCTCACGAGACTAGGGCCGGGTCCCAGTACTTC. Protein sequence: CSAHETRAGSQYF.

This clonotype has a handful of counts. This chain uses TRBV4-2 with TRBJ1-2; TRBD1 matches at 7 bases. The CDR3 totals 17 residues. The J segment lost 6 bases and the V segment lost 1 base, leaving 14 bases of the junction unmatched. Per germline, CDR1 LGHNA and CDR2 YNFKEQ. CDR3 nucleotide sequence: TGTGCCAGCAGCCAAGCCCTTCAAGTGACAGGGCGTGATGGCTACACCTTC. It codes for CASSQALQVTGRDGYTF.

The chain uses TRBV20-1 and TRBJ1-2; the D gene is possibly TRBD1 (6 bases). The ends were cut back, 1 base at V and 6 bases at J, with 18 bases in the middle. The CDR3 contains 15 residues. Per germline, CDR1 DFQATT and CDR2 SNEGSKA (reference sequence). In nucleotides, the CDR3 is TGCAGTGCTAGAGTTATGGGGGGGGGCAGAAATGGCTACACCTTC. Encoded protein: CSARVMGGGRNGYTF.

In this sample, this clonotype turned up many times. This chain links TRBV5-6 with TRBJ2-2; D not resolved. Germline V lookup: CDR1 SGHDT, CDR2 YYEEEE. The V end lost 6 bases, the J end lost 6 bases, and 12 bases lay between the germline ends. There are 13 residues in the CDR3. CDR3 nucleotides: TGTGCCAGCACGGTCGGGTACGCCGGGGAGCTGTTTTTT. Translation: CASTVGYAGELFF.

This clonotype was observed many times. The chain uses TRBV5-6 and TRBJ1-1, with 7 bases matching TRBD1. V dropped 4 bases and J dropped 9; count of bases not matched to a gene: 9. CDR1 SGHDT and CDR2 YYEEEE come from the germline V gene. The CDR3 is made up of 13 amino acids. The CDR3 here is CASSIIQTGQAFF. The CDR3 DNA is TGTGCCAGCAGCATAATCCAGACAGGGCAAGCTTTCTTT. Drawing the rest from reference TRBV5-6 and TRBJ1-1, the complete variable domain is DAGVTQSPTHLIKTRGQQVTLRCSPKSGHDTVSWYQQALGQGPQFIFQYYEEEERQRGNFPDRFSGHQFPNYSSELNVNALLLGDSALYLCASSIIQTGQAFFGQGTRLTVV.

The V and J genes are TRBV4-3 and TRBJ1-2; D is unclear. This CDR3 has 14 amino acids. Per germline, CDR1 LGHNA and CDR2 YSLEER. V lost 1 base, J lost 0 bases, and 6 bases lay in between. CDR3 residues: CASSQAGTNYGYTF. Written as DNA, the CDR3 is TGCGCCAGCAGCCAAGCAGGAACTAACTATGGCTACACCTTC.

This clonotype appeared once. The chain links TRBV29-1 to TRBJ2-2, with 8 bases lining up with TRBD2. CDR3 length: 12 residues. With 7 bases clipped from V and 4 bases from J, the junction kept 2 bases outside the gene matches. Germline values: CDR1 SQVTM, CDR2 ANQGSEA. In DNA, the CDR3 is TGCAGCGCGGGGGGGGTCACCGGGGAGCTGTTTTTT. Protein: CSAGGVTGELFF.

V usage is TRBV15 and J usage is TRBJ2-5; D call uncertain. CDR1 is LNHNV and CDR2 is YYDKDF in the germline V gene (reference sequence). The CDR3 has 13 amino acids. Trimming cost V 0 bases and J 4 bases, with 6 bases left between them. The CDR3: CATSREGLETQYF. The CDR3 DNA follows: TGTGCCACCAGCAGAGAAGGGTTAGAGACCCAGTACTTC.

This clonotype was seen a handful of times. CDR3 bases: TGTGCCAGCAGCGTAGGGAGCTTTCCCGGGGAGCTGTTTTTT. It specifies CASSVGSFPGELFF. This sequence joins TRBV9 and TRBJ2-2; D remains ambiguous. With 0 bases removed from V and 6 bases from J, the gap between germline ends came to 9 bases. The CDR3 runs 14 residues. In germline, CDR1 is SGDLS, CDR2 YYNGEE.

As DNA, the CDR3 is TGTGCCAGCACGCCAGCCCGAAGCTATGGCTACACCTTC. Protein product: CASTPARSYGYTF. This chain connects TRBV6-2 or TRBV6-3 to TRBJ1-2; D not resolved. Trimming removed 7 bases at V and 4 bases at J, with 13 bases between. The CDR3 spans 13 residues. Germline V gene sequence: CDR1 MNHEY, CDR2 SVGEGT.

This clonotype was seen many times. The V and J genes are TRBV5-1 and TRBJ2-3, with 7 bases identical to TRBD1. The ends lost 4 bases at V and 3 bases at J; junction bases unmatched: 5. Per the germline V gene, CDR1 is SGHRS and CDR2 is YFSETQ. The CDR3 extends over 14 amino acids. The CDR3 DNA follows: TGCGCCAGCAGCCTGACAGGGTTGACAGATACGCAGTATTTT. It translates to CASSLTGLTDTQYF.

CDR3 nucleotide sequence: TGCAGTGCTAGACGGCGGGGGGCGACAGATACGCAGTATTTT. It is translated as CSARRRGATDTQYF. This chain uses TRBV20-1 with TRBJ2-3, with 8 nucleotides matching TRBD2. V shed 2 bases and J 3 bases; nucleotides not matched to a gene: 4. In germline, CDR1 is DFQATT, CDR2 SNEGSKA (reference sequence). The CDR3 spans 14 residues.

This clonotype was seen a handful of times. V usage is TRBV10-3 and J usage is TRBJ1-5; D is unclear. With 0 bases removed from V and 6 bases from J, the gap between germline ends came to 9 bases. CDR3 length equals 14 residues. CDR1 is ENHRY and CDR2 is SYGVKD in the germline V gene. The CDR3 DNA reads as TGTGCCATCAGTGAGTCTCTAACCTTTCAGCCCCAGCATTTT. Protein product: CAISESLTFQPQHF.

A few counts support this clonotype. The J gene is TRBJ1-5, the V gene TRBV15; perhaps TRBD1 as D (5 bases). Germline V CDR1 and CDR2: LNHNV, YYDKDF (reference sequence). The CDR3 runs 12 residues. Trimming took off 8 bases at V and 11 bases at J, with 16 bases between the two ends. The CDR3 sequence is CATSTYLGAQHF. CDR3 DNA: TGTGCCACCTCTACCTATCTGGGGGCCCAGCATTTT.

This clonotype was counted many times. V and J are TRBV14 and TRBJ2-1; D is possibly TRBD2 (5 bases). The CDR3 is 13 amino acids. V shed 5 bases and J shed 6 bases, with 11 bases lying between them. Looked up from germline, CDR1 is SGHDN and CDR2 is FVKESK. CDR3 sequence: CASSDWTVNEQFF. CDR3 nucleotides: TGTGCCAGCAGCGACTGGACTGTCAATGAGCAGTTCTTC.

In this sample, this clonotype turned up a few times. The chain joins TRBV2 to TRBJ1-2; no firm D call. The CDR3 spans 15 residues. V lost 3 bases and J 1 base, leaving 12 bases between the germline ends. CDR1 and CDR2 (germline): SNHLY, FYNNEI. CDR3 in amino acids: CASSEATVYNYGYTF. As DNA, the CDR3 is TGTGCCAGCAGTGAGGCTACTGTTTATAACTATGGCTACACCTTC.

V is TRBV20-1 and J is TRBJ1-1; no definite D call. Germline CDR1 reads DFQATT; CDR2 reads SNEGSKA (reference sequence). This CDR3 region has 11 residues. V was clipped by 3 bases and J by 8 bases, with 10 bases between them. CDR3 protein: CSASSSEEAFF. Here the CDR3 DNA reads TGCAGTGCTAGCTCGAGTGAAGAAGCTTTCTTT.

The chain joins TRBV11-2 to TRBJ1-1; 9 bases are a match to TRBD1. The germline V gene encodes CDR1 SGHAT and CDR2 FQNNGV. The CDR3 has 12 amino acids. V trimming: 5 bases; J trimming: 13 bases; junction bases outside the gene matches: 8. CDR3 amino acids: CASSGDRVLVFF. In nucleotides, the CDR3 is TGTGCCAGCAGCGGGGACAGGGTCTTGGTTTTCTTT.